Listed below are T cell receptor beta chains from one sample, sequenced in a study of identical twins. TCRdb fed the 5' RACE reads into MiXCR, producing one record per CDR3 protein. Seen here are hundreds of thousands of distinct CDR3 sequences, approximately 25% observed once, and the top ten hold approximately 2.9%. In addition, the sample was reused for a study of T cells expressing NK-cell markers.

The specimen sequenced was CD4+ T cells sorted from blood. These receptors were collected from a woman aged 18-30 years in good health. Each CDR3 is given with its conserved first and last residue. D genes are given only for firm matches. The size of a clone is reported for some rows only, either as once, few or many, or as a class for expanded clones.

j_call | clone_size | d_call | v_call | cdr3_nt | cdr3_aa
TRBJ1-2 | . | . | TRBV15 | TGTGCCACCAGCAGAGCCCGAACGGATGGCTACACCTTC | CATSRARTDGYTF
TRBJ2-5 | few | TRBD2 | TRBV9 | TGTGCCAGCAGCTCGCCCGGGACTAGCGGGGCCCAGTACTTC | CASSSPGTSGAQYF
TRBJ2-2 | . | . | TRBV20-1 | TGCAGTGCTCAGAGATGGACCGGGGAGCTGTTTTTT | CSAQRWTGELFF
TRBJ2-3 | many | TRBD2 | TRBV20-1 | TGCAGTGCTAGCGGGAGGAGGGGCGAAGATACGCAGTATTTT | CSASGRRGEDTQYF
TRBJ1-1 | . | . | TRBV30 | TGTGCCTGGAGGTCAAGCGGTTCAGCTTTCTTT | CAWRSSGSAFF
TRBJ1-5 | few | TRBD1 | TRBV15 | TGTGCCACCACCATGGACAGGGTTAGCAATCAGCCCCAGCATTTT | CATTMDRVSNQPQHF
TRBJ2-7 | . | TRBD2 | TRBV7-9 | TGTGCCAGCAGCTTAACCGGGAGGGCCTTC | CASSLTGRAF
TRBJ2-7 | few | . | TRBV20-1 | TGCAGTGCTAGAGATCAACCGGCCCGGGAGCAGTACTTC | CSARDQPAREQYF
TRBJ2-7 | few | TRBD1 | TRBV7-9 | TGTGCCAGCAGCCGGAGGGACAGGGACTACGAGCAGTACTTC | CASSRRDRDYEQYF
TRBJ2-1 | few | TRBD2 | TRBV7-9 | TGTGCCAGCAGCAAGGGACTAGTTTACAATGAGCAGTTCTTC | CASSKGLVYNEQFF
TRBJ2-3 | . | . | TRBV7-2 | TGTGCCAGCAGCTTGGGGGGAACGGCAGATACGCAGTATTTT | CASSLGGTADTQYF
TRBJ2-7 | . | . | TRBV27 | TGTGCCAGCAGTTCTGGGCAGATATACGAGCAGTACTTC | CASSSGQIYEQYF
TRBJ1-1 | . | TRBD1 | TRBV3-1 | TGTGCCAGCAGCTGGGACAGATACACTGAAGCTTTCTTT | CASSWDRYTEAFF
TRBJ2-3 | many | . | TRBV7-9 | TGTGCCAGCAGCTTATGGCAGGCTAGTTTAGGAGATACGCAGTATTTT | CASSLWQASLGDTQYF
TRBJ1-2 | . | . | TRBV18 | TGTGCCAGCTCACCTATCCCCTTCGTCCAGGGTGAGAATGGCTACACCTTC | CASSPIPFVQGENGYTF
TRBJ2-7 | few | . | TRBV6-5 | TGTGCCAGCAGTTACGCGGCACGCTCCTACGAGCAGTACTTC | CASSYAARSYEQYF
TRBJ2-3 | many | TRBD2 | TRBV4-3 | TGCGCCAGCAGCCATCAAGTCGTGGGGGGGGACACAGATACGCAGTATTTT | CASSHQVVGGDTDTQYF
TRBJ2-6 | few | TRBD1 | TRBV29-1 | TGCAGCGTCGCTAGGGACAGGGGGCTCGGGGCCAACGTCCTGACTTTC | CSVARDRGLGANVLTF
TRBJ2-2 | . | . | TRBV20-1 | TGCAGTGCTAGAGGGGGACCCACGGAGCTGTTTTTT | CSARGGPTELFF
TRBJ1-2 | . | . | TRBV5-1 | TGCGCCAGCAGACCCGACGAAGCTGATGGCTACACCTTC | CASRPDEADGYTF
TRBJ2-1 | . | . | TRBV29-1 | TGCAGCGTTAGGCAGGCAGCGCGGGATAAGCAGTTCTTC | CSVRQAARDKQFF
TRBJ1-2 | . | TRBD1 | TRBV12-3/TRBV12-4 | TGTGCCAGCAGGACAGGGGTCGGAAACTATGGCTACACCTTC | CASRTGVGNYGYTF
TRBJ1-1 | . | . | TRBV7-9 | TGTGCCAGCAGCTTCACACAGACAAACACTGAAGCTTTCTTT | CASSFTQTNTEAFF
TRBJ2-3 | few | TRBD2 | TRBV4-3 | TGCGCCAGCAGCCAATTCACCGGGACTAGCGGGAGAGATACGCAGTATTTT | CASSQFTGTSGRDTQYF
TRBJ2-1 | few | . | TRBV7-9 | TGTGCCAGCAGCTTTGAGGGACTTAAAACCTACAATGAGCAGTTCTTC | CASSFEGLKTYNEQFF
TRBJ1-5 | few | . | TRBV3-1 | TGTGCCAGCAGCGACTACGGTCAGCCCCAGCATTTT | CASSDYGQPQHF
TRBJ2-5 | few | . | TRBV12-3/TRBV12-4 | TGTGCCAGCAGTTTACAGCCTGCCACACAAGAGACCCAGTACTTC | CASSLQPATQETQYF
TRBJ2-7 | . | . | TRBV10-3 | TGTGCCATCAGTTTTTCTCTGGAGCAGTACTTC | CAISFSLEQYF
TRBJ2-5 | . | . | TRBV6-5 | TGTGCCAGCAGTTACTCCGCTCAGGGTACTGGAGAGACCCAGTACTTC | CASSYSAQGTGETQYF
TRBJ2-1 | few | TRBD2 | TRBV20-1 | TGCAGTGCTACTAGCGGAGTCACCCGCGATGAGCAGTTCTTC | CSATSGVTRDEQFF
TRBJ1-1 | . | . | TRBV6-2/TRBV6-3 | TGTGCCAGCAAGGGGCCAACTAAAGGGAACACTGAAGCTTTCTTT | CASKGPTKGNTEAFF
TRBJ1-1 | . | . | TRBV29-1 | TGCAGCGTTTCTGTCAGGGACTACACTGAAGCTTTCTTT | CSVSVRDYTEAFF
TRBJ1-5 | many | TRBD1 | TRBV5-1 | TGCGCCAGCAGACCCGACAGGGTTGATCAGCCCCAGCATTTT | CASRPDRVDQPQHF
TRBJ2-1 | few | TRBD1 | TRBV13 | TGTGCCAGCAGACAAAAGGGGGACAGGGTAATCAATGAGCAGTTCTTC | CASRQKGDRVINEQFF
TRBJ2-7 | few | TRBD1 | TRBV12-3/TRBV12-4 | TGTGCCAGCAGTTTGGGGGGACAGGGGAGCGAGCAGTACTTC | CASSLGGQGSEQYF
TRBJ2-3 | few | . | TRBV5-1 | TGCGCCAGCAGCTTGGGACACCCCACGCCCACAGATACGCAGTATTTT | CASSLGHPTPTDTQYF